The 15 T cell receptor beta chains given below trace back to one sample, sequenced in a study of shared clonotypes between healthy human individuals. TCRdb keeps only in-frame clones here, not all; method: immunoSEQ multiplex PCR. The repertoire includes some 500,000 clones, 79% of them detected once, and less than 15% sits in the top ten. The sample consisted of PBMCs. These receptors came from a middle-aged woman in good health. Some clones in this sample may be carry-over from other donors' samples.

V usage is TRBV19 and J usage is TRBJ2-6, with a weak D call TRBD1 (6 bases). Germline V gene data show CDR1 as LNHDA and CDR2 as SQIVND (reference sequence). CDR3 length: 16 residues. Trimming removed 7 bases at V and 2 bases at J, with 15 bases between. CDR3 region: CASIPGQTTGANVLTF. The CDR3 coding sequence is TGTGCCAGTATTCCGGGACAAACCACTGGGGCCAACGTCCTGACTTTC.

The chain carries TRBV2 and TRBJ2-1; D might be TRBD1 or TRBD2, each matching 5 bases. There are 12 residues in the CDR3. The germline V and J ends were trimmed by 7 bases and 8 bases, with 12 bases remaining between them. In germline, CDR1 is SNHLY, CDR2 FYNNEI. Here the CDR3 reads CASNGWGYEQFF. The CDR3 nucleotides read TGTGCCAGCAATGGCTGGGGGTATGAGCAGTTCTTC.

V usage is TRBV9 and J usage is TRBJ2-3; D is unclear. The germline V and J ends were trimmed by 2 bases and 2 bases, with 9 bases remaining between them. This CDR3 is 14 amino acids long. Germline CDR1 is SGDLS and CDR2 is YYNGEE. For the CDR3, the DNA is TGTGCCAGCAGCGTGGGTAGGATCACAGATACGCAGTATTTT. Amino acid sequence: CASSVGRITDTQYF. Complete variable domain (other parts from reference TRBV9 and TRBJ2-3): DSGVTQTPKHLITATGQRVTLRCSPRSGDLSVYWYQQSLDQGLQFLIQYYNGEERAKGNILERFSAQQFPDLHSELNLSSLELGDSALYFCASSVGRITDTQYFGPGTRLTVL.

V gene TRBV5-1 combines with J gene TRBJ2-5; no clear D gene. Trimming stripped 1 base from V and 2 bases from J, with 9 bases between. The germline V gene encodes CDR1 SGHRS and CDR2 YFSETQ. This CDR3 contains 14 residues. The CDR3 DNA is TGCGCCAGCAGCTTGTGGACCGCTCAAGAGACCCAGTACTTC. Encoded protein: CASSLWTAQETQYF. Full variable domain (outside the CDR3, taken from reference TRBV5-1 and TRBJ2-5): KAGVTQTPRYLIKTRGQQVTLSCSPISGHRSVSWYQQTPGQGLQFLFEYFSETQRNKGNFPGRFSGRQFSNSRSEMNVSTLELGDSALYLCASSLWTAQETQYFGPGTRLLVL.

The J gene is TRBJ1-3, the V gene TRBV7-2; D gene unclear. Germline V CDR1 and CDR2: SGHTA, FQGNSA. V was pared by 0 bases and J by 5 bases, with 11 bases between. CDR3 length: 15 amino acids. This chain's CDR3 is CASSLATEFRNTIYF. Here the CDR3 DNA reads TGTGCCAGCAGCTTAGCGACTGAGTTCAGAAACACCATATATTTT. Combining the CDR3 with reference TRBV7-2 and TRBJ1-3 gives the whole variable domain GAGVSQSPSNKVTEKGKDVELRCDPISGHTALYWYRQSLGQGLEFLIYFQGNSAPDKSGLPSDRFSAERTGGSVSTLTIQRTQQEDSAVYLCASSLATEFRNTIYFGEGSWLTVV.

This chain joins TRBV7-9 and TRBJ2-7; 10 positions match TRBD1. The CDR3 length is 15 residues. CDR1 is SEHNR, CDR2 FQNEAQ, per germline (reference sequence). V was clipped by 5 bases and J by 3 bases; unmatched bases: 7. The CDR3, as DNA: TGTGCCAGCAGCCTGGCCGGGACAGGGGTCTACGAGCAGTACTTC. Encoded protein: CASSLAGTGVYEQYF.

The rearrangement links TRBV2 to TRBJ2-7; unclear D gene. CDR3 size: 12 residues. Germline assignment: CDR1 SNHLY and CDR2 FYNNEI. V shed 0 bases and J shed 6 bases, with 6 bases lying between them. The CDR3 sequence is CASSEALAEQYF. For the CDR3, the DNA is TGTGCCAGCAGTGAAGCGTTAGCCGAGCAGTACTTC.

This clone was seen only once. The identical CDR3 is also encoded by other nucleotide sequences in the sample. In DNA, the CDR3 is TGTGCCAGCAGTGAAAGGGGGGAGACCCAGTACTTC. Residues: CASSERGETQYF. The chain links TRBV6-1 to TRBJ2-5, with a weak D call TRBD1 (6 bases). V lost 2 bases to trimming and J lost 5 bases, with 6 bases between them. The CDR3 loop spans 12 amino acids. The germline CDR1 and CDR2 sequences are MNHNS and SASEGT.

The rearrangement joins TRBV18 to TRBJ2-7, with 8 bases fitting TRBD1. V lost 6 bases and J lost 4; bases outside the gene matches: 8. The CDR3 loop spans 14 amino acids. The germline V gene encodes CDR1 KGHSH and CDR2 LQKENI. DNA for the CDR3: TGTGCCAGCTCTATGACAGGGGAGGTATACGAGCAGTACTTC. It is translated as CASSMTGEVYEQYF.

The J gene is TRBJ2-3, the V gene TRBV30, with D maybe TRBD1 (5 bases). Germline CDR1 and CDR2: GTSNPN and SVGIG (reference sequence). With 2 bases removed from V and 2 bases from J, the gap between germline ends came to 8 bases. The CDR3 length is 13 residues. Written as DNA, the CDR3 is TGTGCCTGGAGTAGGGGTAACACAGATACGCAGTATTTT. Amino acids: CAWSRGNTDTQYF.

The chain has TRBV28 and TRBJ2-7; possibly TRBD1 for D (6 bases). This CDR3 region has 16 residues. The germline V gene has CDR1 MDHEN and CDR2 SYDVKM. Trimming stripped 7 bases from V and 2 bases from J, with 21 bases between. The CDR3 DNA reads as TGTGCCAGCACCTCTCCCGGACAGCCTGATCCCTACGAGCAGTACTTC. Translated: CASTSPGQPDPYEQYF.

The chain employs TRBV5-1 and TRBJ1-2; D is unclear. Deletions cut 5 bases from V and 2 bases from J, with 7 bases between. This CDR3 contains 12 residues. The V gene's germline CDR1 is SGHRS and CDR2 YFSETQ. The CDR3 spells CASRRENYGYTF. The CDR3 nucleotides are TGCGCCAGCAGGAGGGAGAACTATGGCTACACCTTC.

As DNA, the CDR3 is TGTGCCAGCAGACAGGGGAATCGGGAAAAACTGTTTTTT. Translation gives CASRQGNREKLFF. The rearrangement joins TRBV6-1 to TRBJ1-4; 7 bases map to TRBD1. CDR1 and CDR2 (germline): MNHNS, SASEGT. This CDR3 is built from 13 residues. V shed 6 bases, J shed 8 bases, and the junction held 6 bases outside the gene matches.

This chain uses TRBV5-4 with TRBJ2-2; D is perhaps TRBD1 (5 bases). The length of the CDR3 is 15 residues. CDR1 and CDR2 (germline): SGHNT, YYREEE (reference sequence). The V gene lost 4 bases and the J gene lost 1 base, with 11 bases spanning the gap. CDR3: CASSASGQNTGELFF. Here the CDR3 DNA reads TGTGCCAGCAGCGCATCAGGACAGAACACCGGGGAGCTGTTTTTT.

This chain links TRBV6-1 with TRBJ2-1; D possibly corresponds to TRBD1 (6 bases). From germline, CDR1 is MNHNS and CDR2 SASEGT. Between the trimmed V and J ends, which lost 0 bases and 6 bases, there was a span of 15 bases. The CDR3 totals 16 residues. CDR3: CASSEALAGVSNEQFF. For the CDR3, the DNA is TGTGCCAGCAGTGAAGCATTGGCAGGGGTTTCCAATGAGCAGTTCTTC.